The 9 T cell receptor beta chains in this list originate from one sample, sequenced in a study of blood T cell repertoires in COVID-19. Sequencing used immunoSEQ multiplex PCR; TCRdb keeps in-frame clones, though not all of them. Counted here are about 8,300 clones, over 80% occurring once; the ten biggest clones make up roughly a tenth. Material: peripheral blood. These receptors came from a human donor in a cohort sampled during active COVID-19.

The V and J genes are TRBV30 and TRBJ1-2; D might be TRBD1 (6 bases). Germline CDR1 reads GTSNPN; CDR2 reads SVGIG (reference sequence). V was shortened by 2 bases and J by 4 bases, with 20 bases between the two germline ends. The CDR3 contains 16 residues. This CDR3 is CAWSSGGREWSYGYTF. In DNA, the CDR3 is TGTGCCTGGAGTTCCGGGGGGCGAGAATGGAGCTATGGCTACACCTTC. Together with reference TRBV30 and TRBJ1-2, the CDR3 gives the full variable domain: SQTIHQWPATLVQPVGSPLSLECTVEGTSNPNLYWYRQAAGRGLQLLFYSVGIGQISSEVPQNLSASRPQDRQFILSSKKLLLSDSGFYLCAWSSGGREWSYGYTFGSGTRLTVV.

The V and J genes are TRBV2 and TRBJ1-1; no clear D. Germline loops: CDR1 SNHLY, CDR2 FYNNEI. Deletions cut 6 bases from V and 6 bases from J, with 14 bases between. The CDR3 is 13 amino acids. CDR3 DNA sequence: TGTGCCAGCAGACCCGGACTGAATGCTGAAGCTTTCTTT. It encodes CASRPGLNAEAFF.

This chain uses TRBV7-9 with TRBJ1-3, with D uncertain. The CDR3 totals 14 residues. Germline values: CDR1 SEHNR, CDR2 FQNEAQ (reference sequence). V shed 3 bases and J shed 0 bases, with 6 bases lying between them. CDR3 residues: CASSFSVSGNTIYF. CDR3 sequence (DNA): TGTGCCAGCAGCTTCTCAGTCTCTGGAAACACCATATATTTT.

The V gene is TRBV3-1 (or the pseudogene TRBV3-2), the J gene TRBJ2-1; TRBD2 matches at 7 bases. Germline V gene lookup returns CDR1 LGHDT and CDR2 YNNKEL (reference sequence). The CDR3 extends over 15 amino acids. The V segment lost 0 bases and the J segment 6 bases; nucleotides outside the gene matches: 5. The CDR3 region has the DNA TGTGCCAGCAGCCAAGATGGGGGGGGTGGCAATGAGCAGTTCTTC. This encodes CASSQDGGGGNEQFF.

The CDR3 reads CASSVRLAGAETQYF. DNA for the CDR3: TGTGCCAGCAGTGTCCGACTAGCGGGCGCAGAGACCCAGTACTTC. J is TRBJ2-5 and V is TRBV28; 10 positions match TRBD2. The CDR3 consists of 15 residues. The germline V gene has CDR1 MDHEN and CDR2 SYDVKM. With V trimmed by 5 bases and J by 4 bases, 7 bases remained unmatched.

The chain carries TRBV13 and TRBJ2-6; D is unresolved. The CDR3 consists of 16 residues. Trimming stripped 0 bases from V and 0 bases from J, with 6 bases between. Germline V gives CDR1 PRHDT, CDR2 FYEKMQ (reference sequence). As DNA, the CDR3 is TGTGCCAGCAGCTTAGGTAGAGCCTCTGGGGCCAACGTCCTGACTTTC. Translation gives CASSLGRASGANVLTF. The whole variable domain, remainder taken from reference TRBV13 and TRBJ2-6, is AAGVIQSPRHLIKEKRETATLKCYPIPRHDTVYWYQQGPGQDPQFLISFYEKMQSDKGSIPDRFSAQQFSDYHSELNMSSLELGDSALYFCASSLGRASGANVLTFGAGSRLTVL.

This sequence joins TRBV7-9 and TRBJ1-4, with D possibly being TRBD1 (5 bases). Per the germline V gene, CDR1 is SEHNR and CDR2 is FQNEAQ (reference sequence). The CDR3 has 15 residues. The ends were cut back, 3 bases at V and 8 bases at J, with 16 bases in the middle. The CDR3 sequence: CASSFGVGGEEKLFF. The CDR3, as DNA: TGTGCCAGCAGCTTCGGGGTCGGGGGAGAGGAAAAACTGTTTTTT. Together with reference TRBV7-9 and TRBJ1-4, the CDR3 gives the full variable domain: DTGVSQNPRHKITKRGQNVTFRCDPISEHNRLYWYRQTLGQGPEFLTYFQNEAQLEKSRLLSDRFSAERPKGSFSTLEIQRTEQGDSAMYLCASSFGVGGEEKLFFGSGTQLSVL.

The chain joins TRBV14 to TRBJ2-3, with TRBD1 identical over 10 bases. The CDR3 totals 16 residues. V lost 5 bases, J lost 3 bases, and 8 bases stayed unmatched. Germline V gives CDR1 SGHDN, CDR2 FVKESK. CDR3 amino acids: CASSVHRDRGTDTQYF. The CDR3 nucleotides read TGTGCCAGCAGCGTACACCGGGACAGGGGAACAGATACGCAGTATTTT.

The chain has TRBV4-1 and TRBJ2-4; maybe TRBD2 (5 bases). This CDR3 is built from 17 residues. The V end was cut by 4 bases, the J end by 0 bases, with 16 bases between. The germline V gene encodes CDR1 MGHRA and CDR2 YSYEKL. CDR3 DNA: TGCGCCAGCAGCCCGGGTGGGGAGTGGTTAGCCAAAAACATTCAGTACTTC. Amino acid sequence: CASSPGGEWLAKNIQYF.